What follows are 17 T cell receptor beta chains derived from one specimen sequenced in a study of cytomegalovirus exposure and HLA in healthy donors. The primer mix had 60 Vbeta and 13 Jbeta primers. Generated by immunoSEQ multiplex PCR, the TCRdb table keeps only in-frame clones and is missing some. The sample lists some 200,000 clones, approximately 12% occurring once. Source material: PBMCs. All receptors derive from a man in his fifties in good health and CMV-seropositive.

This clone was counted between two and nine times. V is TRBV29-1 and J is TRBJ2-1; weak D call: TRBD1 (6 bases). Per the germline V gene, CDR1 is SQVTM and CDR2 is ANQGSEA. The CDR3 contains 13 residues. The V end lost 7 bases, the J end lost 6 bases, and 16 bases lay between the germline ends. The CDR3, as DNA: TGCAGCGCCTGGGACACTGGACCCAATGAGCAGTTCTTC. As protein: CSAWDTGPNEQFF.

This clone was picked up a small number of times. Likely a read error: the CDR3 ends without its conserved phenylalanine or tryptophan. No DNA is shown, since the ends of the CDR3 on it are uncertain; the CDR3 is the one TCRdb lists. The V and J genes are TRBV25-1 and TRBJ1-6; TRBD1 is the table's D call, not checked against the DNA. Germline V gene lookup returns CDR1 MGHDK and CDR2 SYGVNS. The CDR3 sequence runs 14 residues, both termini included. The CDR3 spells CASSWDRDDSPIHL.

The J gene is TRBJ1-4, the V gene TRBV7-9, with TRBD1 matching 7 bases. The CDR3 is made up of 15 amino acids. V shed 6 bases and J 8 bases; nucleotides not matched to a gene: 12. Germline V lookup: CDR1 SEHNR, CDR2 FQNEAQ (reference sequence). The CDR3 DNA follows: TGTGCCAGCAGAATCTCCGGGACACAGGGGGAAAAACTGTTTTTT. It translates to CASRISGTQGEKLFF.

The chain couples TRBV5-1 to TRBJ1-1, with D unclear. Trimming took 4 bases from V and 8 from J, leaving 15 bases between them. Germline CDR1 is SGHRS and CDR2 is YFSETQ. The CDR3 has 13 residues. For the CDR3, the DNA is TGCGCCAGCAGCCACCTCCTGACGCGGGAAGCTTTCTTT. It codes for CASSHLLTREAFF.

The chain recombines TRBV5-1 with TRBJ2-1, with D perhaps matching TRBD2 (7 bases). With 0 bases removed from V and 8 bases from J, the gap between germline ends came to 15 bases. The germline V gene encodes CDR1 SGHRS and CDR2 YFSETQ. The CDR3 totals 15 residues. This CDR3 is CASSLEGGGSDEQFF. The CDR3 DNA reads as TGCGCCAGCAGCTTGGAGGGCGGGGGCTCGGATGAGCAGTTCTTC.

The sample holds many counts of this clone. The chain is built from TRBV19 and TRBJ2-2; TRBD1 matches at 8 bases. The CDR3 totals 16 residues. The germline V gene encodes CDR1 LNHDA and CDR2 SQIVND (reference sequence). Losses at the gene ends were 6 bases for V and 7 bases for J; bases not matched to a gene: 13. The CDR3 sequence: CASSKSGGRISGELFF. CDR3 sequence (DNA): TGTGCCAGTAGCAAATCAGGGGGCAGAATCAGCGGGGAGCTGTTTTTT.

This chain uses TRBV15 with TRBJ1-2, with D maybe TRBD1 (6 bases). Trimming left V 6 bases short and J 0 bases short, with 14 bases between. From germline, CDR1 is LNHNV and CDR2 YYDKDF (reference sequence). This CDR3 is 15 amino acids long. In nucleotides, the CDR3 is TGTGCCACCAGTGGAACCGGGACACCTAACTATGGCTACACCTTC. It is translated as CATSGTGTPNYGYTF.

This clone was picked up a small number of times. V gene TRBV6-4 combines with J gene TRBJ2-7; D remains unclear. The CDR3 extends over 15 amino acids. CDR1 and CDR2 from the germline V gene are MRHNA and SNTAGT. The V and J ends lost 6 bases and 3 bases respectively, with 18 bases between them. The CDR3 bases are TGTGCCAGCAGCTTACCAGGTAGGTTTAGCTACGAGCAGTACTTC. This translates into CASSLPGRFSYEQYF.

V usage is TRBV19 and J usage is TRBJ1-5; TRBD1 aligns across 8 bases. The end of the DNA fits TRBJ2-3 better, so the J call may be wrong. This CDR3 is 16 amino acids long. Germline V lookup: CDR1 LNHDA, CDR2 SQIVND (reference sequence). The CDR3 DNA sequence: TGTGCGACCGTTTCGGCCCGGGACAGGTTTAATCAGCCCCAGTATTTT. Protein sequence: CATVSARDRFNQPQYF.

This chain links TRBV7-8 with TRBJ2-3; possibly TRBD2 for D (5 bases). CDR3 length: 15 amino acids. Trimming pared 5 bases from V and 6 bases from J, leaving 18 bases between. Germline values: CDR1 SGHVS, CDR2 FQNEAQ. CDR3 DNA sequence: TGTGCCAGCAGCCCGACCAGCAGGACTTTTGATACGCAGTATTTT. It specifies CASSPTSRTFDTQYF.

The table lists this clone with a few counts. The V call is TRBV5-1, the J call TRBJ1-5; D gene ambiguous. The CDR3 length is 15 residues. Germline V gives CDR1 SGHRS, CDR2 YFSETQ. V lost 0 bases and J 0 bases, leaving 7 bases between the germline ends. The DNA of the CDR3 is TGCGCCAGCAGCTTGGACCTGAGTAGCAATCAGCCCCAGCATTTT. Translating gives CASSLDLSSNQPQHF.

V is TRBV9 and J is TRBJ2-3; 7 bases agree with TRBD2. The CDR3 consists of 15 residues. Germline assignment: CDR1 SGDLS and CDR2 YYNGEE. With V trimmed by 4 bases and J by 7 bases, 12 bases remained unmatched. The CDR3 DNA follows: TGTGCCAGCAGCAGGCACCTGGGCGGGGGATATACGCAGTATTTT. Protein: CASSRHLGGGYTQYF.

As to this clone: Mismatch with germline at one junction end may stem from a read error. This sample also contains other DNA sequences that code for the same CDR3. V usage is TRBV5-1 and J usage is TRBJ2-1; TRBD2 might be the D (5 bases). There are 14 residues in the CDR3. The germline gives CDR1 SGHRS, CDR2 YFSETQ. The CDR3 spells CASSLAGAYNEQFF. DNA of the CDR3: TGCGCCAGCAGCCTGGCGGGTGCTTACAATGAGCAATTCTTC.

This clone was seen more than once but under ten times. The V gene is TRBV7-2, the J gene TRBJ1-5; TRBD1 matches at 7 bases. Germline V gene data show CDR1 as SGHTA and CDR2 as FQGNSA. The CDR3 has 14 residues. V dropped 5 bases and J dropped 6; count of bases not matched to a gene: 7. CDR3 coding DNA: TGTGCCAGCAGCAAAGACAGGGCGGCTCAGCCCCAGCATTTT. Protein sequence: CASSKDRAAQPQHF. Together with reference TRBV7-2 and TRBJ1-5, the CDR3 gives the full variable domain: GAGVSQSPSNKVTEKGKDVELRCDPISGHTALYWYRQSLGQGLEFLIYFQGNSAPDKSGLPSDRFSAERTGGSVSTLTIQRTQQEDSAVYLCASSKDRAAQPQHFGDGTRLSIL.

This clone was counted only a few times. The chain couples TRBV9 to TRBJ2-5; a weak D match, TRBD2 (6 bases). The CDR3 has 14 amino acids. From germline, CDR1 is SGDLS and CDR2 YYNGEE. The germline V and J ends were trimmed by 0 bases and 5 bases, with 11 bases remaining between them. The CDR3 DNA reads as TGTGCCAGCAGCGTAGTTGCGGGGACGGAGACCCAGTACTTC. It translates to CASSVVAGTETQYF.

This clone has more than one count but fewer than ten. The V gene is TRBV12-5, the J gene TRBJ1-1; D call uncertain. The ends were cut back, 5 bases at V and 2 bases at J, with 9 bases in the middle. The CDR3 length is 13 residues. The germline V gene encodes CDR1 LGHNT and CDR2 FRNRAP. DNA for the CDR3: TGTGCTAGTGGTCGGTTACTCAACACTGAAGCTTTCTTT. The encoded protein is CASGRLLNTEAFF.

This chain uses TRBV9 with TRBJ1-1; the D gene is possibly TRBD1 (5 bases). Per germline, CDR1 SGDLS and CDR2 YYNGEE. Trimming took 1 base from V and 1 from J, leaving 8 bases between them. The CDR3 runs 14 residues. This CDR3 is CASSVTGPNTEAFF. The CDR3 DNA reads as TGTGCCAGCAGCGTAACAGGTCCGAACACTGAAGCTTTCTTT.